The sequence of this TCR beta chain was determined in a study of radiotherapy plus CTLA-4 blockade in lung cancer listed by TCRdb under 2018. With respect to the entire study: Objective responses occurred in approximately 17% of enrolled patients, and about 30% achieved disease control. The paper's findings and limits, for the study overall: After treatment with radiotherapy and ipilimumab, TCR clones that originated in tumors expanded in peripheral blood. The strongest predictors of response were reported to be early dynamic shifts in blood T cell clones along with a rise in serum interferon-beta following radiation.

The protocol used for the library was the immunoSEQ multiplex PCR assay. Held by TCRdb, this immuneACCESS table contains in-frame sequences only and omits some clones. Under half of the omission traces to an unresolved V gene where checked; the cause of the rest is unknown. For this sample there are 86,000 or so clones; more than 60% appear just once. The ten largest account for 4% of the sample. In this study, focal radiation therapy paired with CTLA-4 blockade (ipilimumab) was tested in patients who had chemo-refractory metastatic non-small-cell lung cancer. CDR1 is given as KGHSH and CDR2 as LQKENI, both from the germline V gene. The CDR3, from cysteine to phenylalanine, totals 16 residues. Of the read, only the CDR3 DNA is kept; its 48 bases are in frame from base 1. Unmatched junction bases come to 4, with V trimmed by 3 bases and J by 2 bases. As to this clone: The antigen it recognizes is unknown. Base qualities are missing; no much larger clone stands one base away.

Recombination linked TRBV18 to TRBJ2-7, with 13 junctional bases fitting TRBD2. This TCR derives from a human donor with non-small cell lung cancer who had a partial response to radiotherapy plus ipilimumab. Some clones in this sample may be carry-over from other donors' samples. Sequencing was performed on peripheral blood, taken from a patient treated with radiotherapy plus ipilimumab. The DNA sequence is TGTGCCAGCTCACCGTCCGGGACTAGCGGGGCCTACGAGCAGTACTTC. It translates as CASSPSGTSGAYEQYF. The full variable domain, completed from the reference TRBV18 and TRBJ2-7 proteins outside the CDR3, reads NAGVMQNPRHLVRRRGQEARLRCSPMKGHSHVYWYRQLPEEGLKFMVYLQKENIIDESGMPKERFSAEFPKEGPSILRIQQVVRGDSAAYFCASSPSGTSGAYEQYFGPGTRLTVT.